The 27 T cell receptor beta chains given below trace back to one sample, sequenced in a study of immune evolution from preneoplasia to lung adenocarcinoma. Only in-frame clones appear in the TCRdb table, and some are missing; sequencing was by immunoSEQ multiplex PCR. Of 10,000 or so clones listed, approximately 80% are singletons. Sample: FFPE minimally invasive lung adenocarcinoma tissue. Receptor source: a person between 65 and 79 years old with lung adenocarcinoma.

The table lists this clone with a few counts. The chain carries TRBV7-3 and TRBJ2-3; a possible D gene is TRBD2 (6 bases). Germline V lookup: CDR1 SGHTA, CDR2 FQGTGA. The ends were cut back, 2 bases at V and 10 bases at J, with 16 bases in the middle. This CDR3 is built from 14 residues. CDR3 coding DNA: TGTGCCAGCAGCTTAGGGGGGAGCTTAAACGCGCAGTATTTT. This codes for CASSLGGSLNAQYF.

The chain is built from TRBV4-1 and TRBJ2-7, with D possibly TRBD1 on 6 matching bases. CDR1 MGHRA and CDR2 YSYEKL come from the germline V gene. This CDR3 is 16 amino acids long. Trimming removed 0 bases at V and 0 bases at J, with 12 bases between. CDR3 bases: TGCGCCAGCAGCCAAGAACTGTCGGACAGCTCCTACGAGCAGTACTTC. This gives the protein CASSQELSDSSYEQYF.

V is TRBV15 and J is TRBJ2-2; D call uncertain. V lost 4 bases, J lost 6 bases, and 12 bases lay in between. CDR1 is LNHNV and CDR2 is YYDKDF in the germline V gene (reference sequence). The CDR3 is made up of 14 amino acids. CDR3 residues: CATSKEIRSGELFF. The CDR3 bases are TGTGCCACCAGCAAGGAGATCCGGTCCGGGGAGCTGTTTTTT.

This chain connects TRBV5-1 to TRBJ1-2; no firm D call. Germline V gives CDR1 SGHRS, CDR2 YFSETQ. The CDR3 totals 14 residues. V gave up 2 bases and J gave up 2 bases, with 10 bases separating them. In DNA form, the CDR3 reads TGCGCCAGCAGCTTAACAGTGAACAACTATGGCTACACCTTC. Translating it yields CASSLTVNNYGYTF.

The chain has TRBV29-1 and TRBJ2-7, with unresolved D. The CDR3 runs to 11 residues. Germline V gives CDR1 SQVTM, CDR2 ANQGSEA. Between the trimmed V and J ends, which lost 4 bases and 2 bases, there was a span of 6 bases. The CDR3 nucleotides are TGCAGCGTTGGTTCGACCTACGAGCAGTACTTC. Residues: CSVGSTYEQYF.

V is TRBV7-3 and J is TRBJ2-1, with D possibly matching TRBD2 (6 bases). V dropped 5 bases and J dropped 0 bases, with 11 bases sitting between them. Germline V gene sequence: CDR1 SGHTA, CDR2 FQGTGA. This CDR3 spans 15 amino acids. In DNA, the CDR3 is TGTGCCAGCAGCCCGGGAGTCAGCTCCTACAATGAGCAGTTCTTC. This sequence encodes CASSPGVSSYNEQFF. The entire variable domain, with the rest obtained from reference TRBV7-3 and TRBJ2-1, is as follows: GAGVSQTPSNKVTEKGKYVELRCDPISGHTALYWYRQSLGQGPEFLIYFQGTGAADDSGLPNDRFFAVRPEGSVSTLKIQRTERGDSAVYLCASSPGVSSYNEQFFGPGTRLTVL.

The V and J genes are TRBV18 and TRBJ2-7, with unresolved D. This CDR3 comprises 11 residues. In germline, CDR1 is KGHSH, CDR2 LQKENI. Trimming took off 6 bases at V and 6 bases at J, with 9 bases between the two ends. The CDR3 region is CASSRGVEQYF. CDR3 bases: TGTGCCAGCTCGCGAGGAGTCGAGCAGTACTTC.

This clone was detected once. The chain couples TRBV2 to TRBJ1-1; no clear D gene. V was trimmed by 2 bases and J by 5 bases, leaving 9 bases between them. In germline, CDR1 is SNHLY, CDR2 FYNNEI. The CDR3 length is 13 residues. The CDR3 reads CASSESQVTEAFF. In nucleotides, the CDR3 is TGTGCCAGCAGTGAATCCCAGGTTACTGAAGCTTTCTTT.

This clone was seen only once. CDR3 protein: CARAREGETQYF. The CDR3 DNA reads as TGTGCCAGAGCTCGGGAGGGCGAGACCCAGTACTTC. The chain combines TRBV27 with TRBJ2-5, with TRBD2 matching over 8 bases. The germline V gene encodes CDR1 MNHEY and CDR2 SMNVEV (reference sequence). V shed 9 bases, J shed 5 bases, and the junction held 5 bases outside the gene matches. This CDR3 has 12 amino acids.

The chain links TRBV29-1 to TRBJ1-2; D gene unclear. The CDR3 loop spans 16 amino acids. Germline-derived CDR1 and CDR2 are SQVTM and ANQGSEA. V lost 3 bases to trimming and J lost 4 bases, with 21 bases between them. In DNA, the CDR3 is TGCAGCGTTGATATATCTGAGGGCACTCGTGGCTATGGCTACACCTTC. This gives the protein CSVDISEGTRGYGYTF.

The chain couples TRBV9 to TRBJ1-4, with TRBD1 matching over 10 bases. The CDR3 is 14 residues long. Germline-derived CDR1 and CDR2 are SGDLS and YYNGEE. Germline trimming cut 3 bases from V and 7 bases from J; bases unmatched to any gene: 3. CDR3 in amino acids: CASSGQGAPEKLFF. The CDR3 region has the DNA TGTGCCAGCAGCGGACAGGGGGCCCCTGAAAAACTGTTTTTT. The complete variable domain, with remaining parts taken from reference TRBV9 and TRBJ1-4, reads DSGVTQTPKHLITATGQRVTLRCSPRSGDLSVYWYQQSLDQGLQFLIQYYNGEERAKGNILERFSAQQFPDLHSELNLSSLELGDSALYFCASSGQGAPEKLFFGSGTQLSVL.

This chain connects TRBV5-6 to TRBJ1-2, with D perhaps matching TRBD1 (5 bases). The germline V gene encodes CDR1 SGHDT and CDR2 YYEEEE. Deletions cut 5 bases from V and 3 bases from J, with 8 bases between. The CDR3 is 12 amino acids. The CDR3 region has the DNA TGTGCCAGCAGTCCGGGGGACTATGGCTACACCTTC. It specifies CASSPGDYGYTF.

The gene calls are TRBV28 and TRBJ1-5, with D possibly being TRBD1 (5 bases). The CDR3 runs to 15 residues. The V end lost 8 bases, the J end lost 3 bases, and 17 bases lay between the germline ends. Germline CDR1 MDHEN, CDR2 SYDVKM. CDR3 sequence (DNA): TGTGCCAGCGGGGCCCTTGCGGCTAACAATCAGCCCCAGCATTTT. It specifies CASGALAANNQPQHF.

The chain has TRBV7-9 and TRBJ2-7, with TRBD2 matching over 7 bases. Germline V lookup: CDR1 SEHNR, CDR2 FQNEAQ (reference sequence). The CDR3 totals 12 residues. Germline trimming cut 5 bases from V and 5 bases from J; bases unmatched to any gene: 3. Here the CDR3 reads CASSPGTNEQYF. CDR3 DNA: TGTGCCAGCAGCCCTGGGACTAACGAGCAGTACTTC.

The chain carries TRBV29-1 and TRBJ2-3; a possible D gene is TRBD1 (5 bases). The CDR3 extends over 11 amino acids. Germline V gives CDR1 SQVTM, CDR2 ANQGSEA. The CDR3 nucleotides read TGCAGTTCCAGGGCCACAGATACGCAGTATTTT. As protein: CSSRATDTQYF.

V usage is TRBV30 and J usage is TRBJ1-3; D gene ambiguous. In germline, CDR1 is GTSNPN, CDR2 SVGIG (reference sequence). The CDR3 covers 13 residues. The germline V and J ends were trimmed by 2 bases and 7 bases, with 12 bases remaining between them. For the CDR3, the DNA is TGTGCCTGGAGTCCGACTGGTGCGAACACCATATATTTT. Protein product: CAWSPTGANTIYF. The full variable domain, rest sourced from reference TRBV30 and TRBJ1-3, is SQTIHQWPATLVQPVGSPLSLECTVEGTSNPNLYWYRQAAGRGLQLLFYSVGIGQISSEVPQNLSASRPQDRQFILSSKKLLLSDSGFYLCAWSPTGANTIYFGEGSWLTVV.

This clone was picked up a small number of times. The gene calls are TRBV18 and TRBJ2-5, with TRBD1 matching 7 bases. V was pared by 3 bases and J by 2 bases, with 3 bases of the junction left unmatched. The CDR3 is made up of 14 amino acids. CDR1 is KGHSH and CDR2 is LQKENI in the germline V gene. The CDR3, as DNA: TGTGCCAGCTCACCTCCCAGGGGGCAAGAGACCCAGTACTTC. Its translation is CASSPPRGQETQYF. The full variable domain, in which reference TRBV18 and TRBJ2-5 provide the parts outside the CDR3, is NAGVMQNPRHLVRRRGQEARLRCSPMKGHSHVYWYRQLPEEGLKFMVYLQKENIIDESGMPKERFSAEFPKEGPSILRIQQVVRGDSAAYFCASSPPRGQETQYFGPGTRLLVL.

The CDR3 region is CATSGAATRGYTF. For the CDR3, the DNA is TGTGCCACCAGCGGGGCGGCGACACGCGGCTACACCTTC. The gene calls are TRBV15 and TRBJ1-2; TRBD1 is a possible D gene (5 bases). Deletions cut 5 bases from V and 8 bases from J, with 15 bases between. The germline V gene encodes CDR1 LNHNV and CDR2 YYDKDF (reference sequence). This CDR3 has 13 residues.

This chain links TRBV18 with TRBJ1-1; TRBD1 matches 8 bases. The ends lost 3 bases at V and 3 bases at J; junction bases unmatched: 3. From germline, CDR1 is KGHSH and CDR2 LQKENI. There are 14 residues in the CDR3. CDR3: CASSPSQGDTEAFF. CDR3 nucleotide sequence: TGTGCCAGCTCACCGTCACAGGGGGACACTGAAGCTTTCTTT.

V usage is TRBV6-6 and J usage is TRBJ2-4; D tentatively reads TRBD1 or TRBD2 (6 bases each). V shed 8 bases and J shed 3 bases, with 20 bases lying between them. The CDR3 totals 16 residues. CDR1 is MNHNY and CDR2 is SVGAGI in the germline V gene (reference sequence). The CDR3 DNA reads as TGTGCCAGCTCAAAAATTGTGGGGGGCGGCAAAAACATTCAGTACTTC. Translating it yields CASSKIVGGGKNIQYF.

This chain uses TRBV11-2 with TRBJ2-7; D is ambiguous. The length of the CDR3 is 14 residues. Germline V lookup: CDR1 SGHAT, CDR2 FQNNGV. V lost 4 bases and J 2 bases, leaving 12 bases between the germline ends. CDR3 loop: CASSSGRLTYEQYF. The CDR3 DNA follows: TGTGCCAGCAGCTCCGGACGCCTCACCTACGAGCAGTACTTC.

This clone rates as medium-sized. The chain has TRBV7-3 and TRBJ2-1; 11 nucleotides agree with TRBD2. The CDR3 loop spans 15 amino acids. Germline CDR1 reads SGHTA; CDR2 reads FQGTGA. V lost 3 bases, J lost 10 bases, and 8 bases stayed unmatched. CDR3 coding DNA: TGTGCCAGCAGCTTCACTAGCGGGGGTATTAACGAGCAGTTCTTC. It specifies CASSFTSGGINEQFF.

The J gene is TRBJ1-5, the V gene TRBV2; 7 positions agree with TRBD1. Per germline, CDR1 SNHLY and CDR2 FYNNEI. J was trimmed by 5 bases and V by 11 bases; bases with no gene match: 9. The length of the CDR3 is 13 residues. The DNA for the CDR3 is TGTGCCTCCAAACAGGGGTGGGATCAGCCCCAGCATTTT. As protein: CASKQGWDQPQHF.

V usage is TRBV2 and J usage is TRBJ2-7; TRBD1 might be the D (6 bases). The germline CDR1 and CDR2 sequences are SNHLY and FYNNEI. V dropped 6 bases and J dropped 6 bases, with 18 bases sitting between them. This CDR3 has 14 residues. The CDR3, as DNA: TGTGCCAGCAGCCGCAATCCAGGCAGGGGCGAGCAGTACTTC. This codes for CASSRNPGRGEQYF.

This clone was seen only once. V usage is TRBV6-5 and J usage is TRBJ2-4, with D tentatively TRBD2 (6 bases). There are 14 residues in the CDR3. CDR1 is MNHEY and CDR2 is SVGAGI in the germline V gene. With 6 bases removed from V and 0 bases from J, the gap between germline ends came to 9 bases. Here the CDR3 DNA reads TGTGCCAGCAGGGAGGGTCGAGCCAAAAACATTCAGTACTTC. This translates into CASREGRAKNIQYF.

The chain couples TRBV5-4 to TRBJ2-3; D unresolved. The germline V gene has CDR1 SGHNT and CDR2 YYREEE (reference sequence). V was trimmed by 4 bases and J by 2 bases, leaving 14 bases between them. This CDR3 has 15 residues. The CDR3 region is CASSPLPQATDTQYF. The CDR3 DNA sequence: TGTGCCAGCAGCCCTCTCCCGCAGGCCACAGATACGCAGTATTTT.

This chain connects TRBV5-6 to TRBJ2-5; perhaps TRBD2 as D (6 bases). Germline lookup yields CDR1 SGHDT and CDR2 YYEEEE. The V end was cut by 1 base, the J end by 5 bases, with 15 bases between. The CDR3 sequence is 15 residues long. The CDR3 loop reads CASSLRTLGGETQYF. The CDR3 DNA sequence: TGTGCCAGCAGCTTGAGGACCCTAGGAGGGGAGACCCAGTACTTC.